The rows below give T cell receptor beta chains drawn from one sample of a study of blood T cell repertoires in COVID-19. Produced via immunoSEQ multiplex PCR; TCRdb's table is partial and in-frame only. The table lists around 260,000 clones, about nine tenths of them singletons, with just over 2.5% in the top ten. Sequencing was done on a sample of peripheral blood. The receptor set was obtained from a person aged 18 to 35 with COVID-19, enrolled during active disease. Both conserved end residues are part of each CDR3. The order of the fields is CDR3 length, J gene, V gene, D gene, clone size, CDR3 protein, CDR3 DNA. A D gene is named only where the DNA matches it firmly. Clone size is not always given. Where it is, it says once, few, many or a class for expanded clones.

16 TRBJ2-1 TRBV2 TRBD2 . CASSETSGSSYNEQFF TGTGCCAGCAGTGAGACTAGCGGGAGTTCCTACAATGAGCAGTTCTTC
16 TRBJ2-3 TRBV19 TRBD2 . CASSKIAGGEWDTQYF TGTGCCAGTAGCAAGATAGCGGGAGGGGAATGGGATACGCAGTATTTT
15 TRBJ1-2 TRBV3-1/TRBV3-2 TRBD1 . CASSQGGQGAVGYTF TGTGCCAGCAGCCAAGGAGGGCAGGGGGCGGTTGGCTACACCTTC
16 TRBJ1-5 TRBV7-2 . . CASSLRGGDGVQPQHF TGTGCCAGCAGCTTAAGAGGGGGAGATGGGGTACAGCCCCAGCATTTT
15 TRBJ2-2 TRBV5-1 . once CASSLTAGITGELFF TGCGCCAGCAGCTTGACGGCGGGAATCACCGGGGAGCTGTTTTTT
14 TRBJ2-5 TRBV19 TRBD1 . CASSPPGQQETQYF TGTGCCAGTAGTCCCCCGGGACAGCAAGAGACCCAGTACTTC
17 TRBJ2-5 TRBV30 TRBD1 . CAWSQGQGTVGGETQYF TGTGCCTGGAGTCAAGGACAGGGAACAGTGGGTGGAGAGACCCAGTACTTC
13 TRBJ1-2 TRBV5-1 . . CASSLENLRGYTF TGCGCCAGCAGCTTGGAAAACCTGCGAGGCTACACCTTC
13 TRBJ1-4 TRBV12-5 TRBD1 . CASGGQGREKLFF TGTGCTAGTGGAGGACAGGGTAGGGAAAAACTGTTTTTT
18 TRBJ2-7 TRBV25-1 . few CASSETDRGVREAFVQYF TGTGCCAGCAGTGAGACCGACAGGGGGGTGCGGGAGGCCTTCGTGCAGTACTTC
15 TRBJ1-2 TRBV28 . . CASSLVGTGGYGYTF TGTGCCAGCAGTTTAGTGGGGACGGGGGGCTATGGCTACACCTTC
15 TRBJ1-5 TRBV15 . once CATSRGGEGNQPQHF TGTGCCACCAGCCGAGGCGGGGAGGGCAATCAGCCCCAGCATTTT
15 TRBJ1-1 TRBV12-5 TRBD1 . CASGLGTGVGTEAFF TGTGCTAGTGGTTTGGGGACAGGGGTAGGGACTGAAGCTTTCTTT
13 TRBJ1-5 TRBV28 . . CASCKYSDQPQHF TGTGCCAGCTGTAAATACTCCGATCAGCCCCAGCATTTT
13 TRBJ2-7 TRBV6-6 . . CASSYSPVYEQYF TGTGCCAGCAGTTACTCCCCCGTTTACGAGCAGTACTTC
15 TRBJ2-1 TRBV29-1 TRBD2 once CSVTLAGGPSGEQFF TGCAGCGTGACTCTAGCGGGAGGGCCATCCGGTGAGCAGTTCTTC
17 TRBJ2-3 TRBV9 TRBD2 . CASSPGLAGGPTDTQYF TGTGCCAGCAGCCCCGGACTAGCGGGAGGGCCCACAGATACGCAGTATTTT
13 TRBJ2-5 TRBV10-3 . few CAIRESGRETQYF TGTGCCATCAGGGAAAGCGGGCGGGAGACCCAGTACTTC
14 TRBJ2-5 TRBV14 . . CASSQDTVVETQYF TGTGCCAGCAGCCAAGATACGGTCGTAGAGACCCAGTACTTC
15 TRBJ1-5 TRBV10-3 TRBD1 . CAISRDRGHNQPQHF TGTGCCATCAGTAGGGACAGGGGGCACAATCAGCCCCAGCATTTT
14 TRBJ2-3 TRBV2 TRBD2 . CASRSAGVRDTQYF TGTGCCAGCAGGTCAGCGGGAGTGAGAGATACGCAGTATTTT
14 TRBJ1-1 TRBV28 . . CASRGTRGLQSAFF TGTGCCAGCAGGGGTACGAGGGGACTTCAATCCGCTTTCTTT
14 TRBJ2-7 TRBV10-3 . . CAISEDSQFYEQYF TGTGCCATCAGTGAGGACAGCCAATTCTACGAGCAGTACTTC
15 TRBJ2-3 TRBV6-1 TRBD1 . CASSEDFRGTDTQYF TGTGCCAGCAGTGAAGATTTCAGGGGGACAGATACGCAGTATTTT
17 TRBJ2-3 TRBV7-9 . . CASSPRLGGGITDTQYF TGTGCCAGCAGCCCGAGACTAGGTGGTGGGATCACAGATACGCAGTATTTT
14 TRBJ2-7 TRBV7-2 TRBD1 . CASSLAGTGYEQYF TGTGCCAGCAGCTTAGCCGGGACAGGCTACGAGCAGTACTTC
15 TRBJ2-3 TRBV25-1 TRBD2 . CASGGTSGRTDTQYF TGTGCCAGCGGGGGGACTAGCGGGCGCACAGATACGCAGTATTTT
15 TRBJ2-3 TRBV3-1/TRBV3-2 TRBD2 . CASTISGSGADTQYF TGTGCCAGCACCATTAGCGGGAGTGGGGCAGATACGCAGTATTTT
15 TRBJ1-1 TRBV5-5 . . CASSWGTTKNTEAFF TGTGCCAGCAGCTGGGGGACAACGAAGAACACTGAAGCTTTCTTT
14 TRBJ2-7 TRBV7-2 . . CASSLASRTYEQYF TGTGCCAGCAGCTTAGCTAGCCGGACCTACGAGCAGTACTTC
14 TRBJ2-3 TRBV10-1 . . CASSDGGYTDTQYF TGCGCCAGCAGTGACGGCGGCTACACAGATACGCAGTATTTT
14 TRBJ2-7 TRBV28 TRBD1 . CASRERDRGYEQYF TGTGCCAGCAGGGAACGGGACAGGGGGTACGAGCAGTACTTC
14 TRBJ2-5 TRBV25-1 . once CASSEAGLQETQYF TGTGCCAGCAGTGAAGCGGGGCTTCAAGAGACCCAGTACTTC
14 TRBJ2-7 TRBV28 TRBD1 . CASSLTGGTYEQYF TGTGCCAGCAGTTTGACAGGGGGAACCTACGAGCAGTACTTC
13 TRBJ2-1 TRBV13 . . CASRQGLNNEQFF TGTGCCAGCAGACAGGGCCTAAACAATGAGCAGTTCTTC
15 TRBJ2-7 TRBV7-2 TRBD1 few CASSSSPTGIYEQYF TGTGCCAGCAGCTCCTCCCCGACAGGGATTTACGAGCAGTACTTC
11 TRBJ2-3 TRBV5-4 . once CASHQGDTQYF TGTGCCAGCCACCAGGGAGATACGCAGTATTTT
13 TRBJ1-5 TRBV20-1 . . CSASSGGQQPQHF TGCAGTGCTAGTTCGGGGGGCCAGCAGCCCCAGCATTTT
14 TRBJ2-6 TRBV6-4 . . CASTPVSGANVLTF TGTGCCAGCACCCCAGTATCTGGGGCCAACGTCCTGACTTTC
15 TRBJ2-7 TRBV15 . . CATSRDNGGSYEQYF TGTGCCACCAGCAGAGATAATGGCGGATCCTACGAGCAGTACTTC
14 TRBJ2-1 TRBV27 . . CASSFRESPYEQFF TGTGCCAGCAGTTTTCGGGAGAGTCCCTATGAGCAGTTCTTC
14 TRBJ1-2 TRBV27 . once CASSLSGGIYGYTF TGTGCCAGCAGTTTATCGGGGGGGATCTATGGCTACACCTTC